Below, 17 T cell receptor gamma chains from the same sample are listed, as sequenced in a study of gamma delta lymphoproliferative disorders and STAT genes. Sequencing used genomic DNA taken from PBMCs of patients and controls. TCRdb re-called the multiplex PCR reads through CATT. This sample carries thousands of gamma-chain clones, 10% of them seen once, and the ten largest clones take 9.4%. Sequencing was done on a sample of blood. The receptor set was obtained from a human donor in good health.

By sample fraction, this clone is medium-sized. The rearrangement links TRGV3 to TRGJ1 or TRGJ2. Here the J gene was assigned by germline matching of the DNA, as TCRdb has none. V lost 0 bases and J lost 3; bases outside the gene matches: 8. This CDR3 spans 15 amino acids. Germline lookup yields CDR1 VTNTFY and CDR2 YDVSTARD (reference sequence). DNA for the CDR3: TGTGCCACCTGGGACAGGCCACCGATTTATTATAAGAAACTCTTT. Its translation is CATWDRPPIYYKKLF.

This clone rates as medium-sized. This sample also contains other DNA sequences that code for the same CDR3. V and J are TRGV4 and TRGJ1 or TRGJ2. In the absence of a J gene in TCRdb, the DNA was matched to germline to assign it here. Germline CDR1 and CDR2: EGSTGY and YDSYTSSV. The CDR3 loop spans 12 amino acids. V lost 3 bases and J lost 4; bases outside the gene matches: 3. As DNA, the CDR3 is TGTGCCACCTGGGATAGATATTATAAGAAACTCTTT. Amino acid sequence: CATWDRYYKKLF.

This clone is judged medium-sized. This chain connects TRGV4 to TRGJ1 or TRGJ2. Since TCRdb gives no J gene, matching the DNA to germline was used here to assign it. The CDR3 runs 14 residues. Germline CDR1 EGSTGY, CDR2 YDSYTSSV. V dropped 0 bases and J dropped 3; count of bases not matched to a gene: 5. The CDR3 loop is CATWDGFVYYKKLF. The CDR3 DNA is TGTGCCACCTGGGATGGGTTCGTTTATTATAAGAAACTCTTT.

This clone is medium-sized. J is TRGJP1 and V is TRGV10. The J gene, absent from TCRdb, was called here by matching the DNA to germline. TRGV10 qualifies as an ORF whose function is uncertain. This CDR3 contains 13 residues. V was clipped by 8 bases and J by 4 bases; unmatched bases: 5. CDR3 coding DNA: TGTGCTGCGTGGGGCTTCACTGGTTGGTTCAAGATATTT. This encodes CAAWGFTGWFKIF.

By its share, this clone is medium-sized (0.01 to 0.1%). Given a much more abundant clone one base away, this may be a read error. Other nucleotide sequences from this sample produce the same CDR3. The V gene is TRGV9, the J gene TRGJP. The J gene is absent in TCRdb and was assigned here via DNA matching to germline. V dropped 0 bases and J dropped 5; count of bases not matched to a gene: 1. Germline CDR1 reads GITISATS; CDR2 reads ISYDGTV (reference sequence). The CDR3 spans 16 residues. This chain's CDR3 is CALWEVKELGKKIKVF. The CDR3 DNA reads as TGTGCCTTGTGGGAGGTGAAAGAGTTGGGCAAAAAAATCAAGGTATTT.

Sample share makes this clone medium-sized. V gene TRGV2 combines with J gene TRGJ1 or TRGJ2. The J gene, not given by TCRdb, was assigned here from a germline match of the nucleotide sequence. The germline V gene encodes CDR1 EGSNGY and CDR2 YDSYNSKV. Trimming at V came to 3 bases and at J to 5 bases, leaving 4 bases not matched to a gene. The CDR3 is 12 residues long. The CDR3 DNA sequence: TGTGCCACCTGGGACTGGAATTATAAGAAACTCTTT. Translation gives CATWDWNYKKLF.

By its share, this clone is medium-sized. J is TRGJ1 or TRGJ2 and V is TRGV2. TCRdb supplies no J gene; here it was assigned by aligning the nucleotide sequence to germline. The CDR3 extends over 11 amino acids. From germline, CDR1 is EGSNGY and CDR2 YDSYNSKV. Losses at the gene ends were 1 base for V and 8 bases for J; bases not matched to a gene: 2. CDR3 sequence (DNA): TGTGCCACCTGGGACGGCCATAAGAAACTCTTT. The encoded protein is CATWDGHKKLF.

This clone appeared a few times. A far larger clone is one base from this, pointing to a likely read error. Other DNA sequences in this specimen translate into the identical CDR3. No J gene was named, though the V gene is TRGV2. The CDR3 has 14 amino acids. Germline CDR1 is EGSNGY and CDR2 is YDSYNSKV. The CDR3 region has the DNA TGTGCCACCTGGGACGTCAACAATTATTATAAGAAGCTCTTT. Its translation: CATWDVNNYYKKLF.

In this sample, this clone is medium-sized. The chain joins TRGV4 to TRGJ1 or TRGJ2. Here the J gene was assigned by germline matching of the DNA, as TCRdb has none. The CDR3 sequence is 13 residues long. Germline V gene data show CDR1 as EGSTGY and CDR2 as YDSYTSSV. V lost 9 bases to trimming and J lost 3 bases; unmatched junction nucleotides: 11. The CDR3 is CATPMVLYYKKLF. The CDR3 DNA reads TGTGCCACCCCAATGGTCCTTTATTATAAGAAACTCTTT.

This clone is labeled as medium-sized (0.01 to 0.1%). The V gene is TRGV2, the J gene TRGJ1 or TRGJ2. The J gene comes from matching the DNA to germline here; TCRdb lacks it. The CDR3 is 14 residues long. V was pared by 1 base and J by 3 bases, with 6 bases of the junction left unmatched. Germline V gives CDR1 EGSNGY, CDR2 YDSYNSKV. The CDR3 reads CATWDGPFYYKKLF. For the CDR3, the DNA is TGTGCCACCTGGGACGGCCCCTTTTATTATAAGAAACTCTTT.

Within the sample, this clone is medium-sized. The gene calls are TRGV2 and TRGJP1. The J gene is not listed in TCRdb, so it was assigned here from a DNA match to germline. Germline V gene lookup returns CDR1 EGSNGY and CDR2 YDSYNSKV. V lost 2 bases, J lost 5 bases, and 2 bases stayed unmatched. This CDR3 is 13 amino acids long. CDR3 region: CATWDETGWFKIF. CDR3 nucleotide sequence: TGTGCCACCTGGGACGAAACTGGTTGGTTCAAGATATTT.

This clone is medium-sized within its sample. The CDR3 sequence is CATIRYWIKTF. The CDR3 DNA reads as TGTGCCACTATAAGATATTGGATCAAGACGTTT. The chain employs TRGV2 and TRGJP2. TCRdb records no J gene; here it was assigned by comparing the DNA to germline. Germline lookup yields CDR1 EGSNGY and CDR2 YDSYNSKV. Losses at the gene ends were 10 bases for V and 9 bases for J; bases not matched to a gene: 8. The CDR3 is 11 amino acids.

The rearrangement uses TRGV10 and TRGJP1. As TCRdb names no J gene, one was assigned here on the basis of a DNA match to germline. TRGV10 is recorded as an ORF, its role being uncertain. The CDR3 loop spans 11 amino acids. V gave up 11 bases and J gave up 4 bases; unmatched junction bases: 2. The CDR3 spells CAAITGWFKIF. The CDR3 DNA follows: TGTGCTGCGATCACTGGTTGGTTCAAGATATTT.

This clone is medium-sized (0.01 to 0.1%). The chain combines TRGV8 with TRGJP1. The J gene was not available in TCRdb and was assigned here by matching the DNA to germline segments. Germline V gene sequence: CDR1 VENAVY, CDR2 YDSYNSRV. The ends lost 2 bases at V and 4 bases at J; junction bases unmatched: 13. CDR3 size: 17 residues. The CDR3 reads CATWDTRIGDTGWFKIF. The CDR3 bases are TGTGCCACCTGGGATACTAGAATCGGGGACACTGGTTGGTTCAAGATATTT.

This clone qualifies as medium-sized (0.01 to 0.1%). V is TRGV8 and J is TRGJ1 or TRGJ2. TCRdb does not report a J gene; here it was assigned by matching the DNA to germline references. This CDR3 comprises 11 residues. Germline V lookup: CDR1 VENAVY, CDR2 YDSYNSRV. Germline trimming cut 3 bases from V and 6 bases from J; bases unmatched to any gene: 2. The CDR3 reads CATWDGYKKLF. In DNA, the CDR3 is TGTGCCACCTGGGATGGTTATAAGAAACTCTTT.

This clone is labeled medium-sized. The genes are TRGV2 and TRGJP2. No J segment appears in TCRdb, so it was assigned here by matching the sequence to germline. Germline V gene data show CDR1 as EGSNGY and CDR2 as YDSYNSKV. V was clipped by 0 bases and J by 6 bases; unmatched bases: 4. This CDR3 comprises 14 residues. The CDR3 sequence is CATWDGIRDWIKTF. CDR3 nucleotides: TGTGCCACCTGGGACGGGATCCGTGATTGGATCAAGACGTTT.

This clone was detected ten times or more. The rearrangement joins TRGV8 to TRGJ1 or TRGJ2. No J gene is reported in TCRdb; it was inferred here by comparing the DNA with germline. Germline V CDR1 and CDR2: VENAVY, YDSYNSRV. The V gene end was trimmed by 3 bases and the J gene end by 2 bases; junction bases not matched to a gene: 4. This CDR3 has 13 amino acids. For the CDR3, the DNA is TGTGCCACCTGGGATCTTCATTATTATAAGAAACTCTTT. Translating it yields CATWDLHYYKKLF.